These 29 T cell receptor beta chains share one sample of origin, sequenced in a study of glioma-infiltrating T cells after dendritic cell vaccination listed by TCRdb under 2016. Libraries came from the immunoSEQ multiplex PCR assay. Here the immuneACCESS table is served through TCRdb, limited to in-frame sequences with V and J called. Missing clones are a known gap in these copies; in checked studies unresolved V genes cover under half, and the rest lacks a known reason. This sample lists under 130,000 clones; roughly 81% were detected once. The ten biggest clones cover approximately 12% of the sample. The sample consisted of blood, taken before dendritic cell vaccination. Receptors were obtained from a human donor with glioblastoma.

The chain is built from TRBV5-4 and TRBJ2-5, with 8 bases aligning to TRBD2. J gave up 5 bases and V 4 bases, and 10 bases lay outside the gene matches. This CDR3 is built from 15 residues. Germline V gene data show CDR1 as SGHNT and CDR2 as YYREEE (reference sequence). CDR3 region: CASSIQLAVGETQYF. The CDR3 DNA follows: TGTGCCAGCAGCATCCAACTAGCGGTGGGGGAGACCCAGTACTTC.

The chain uses TRBV27 and TRBJ1-5; D is unclear. CDR1 MNHEY and CDR2 SMNVEV come from the germline V gene (reference sequence). The CDR3 runs 13 residues. V shed 6 bases and J shed 5 bases, with 11 bases lying between them. In nucleotides, the CDR3 is TGTGCCAGCAGAACATCGTCAGATCAGCCCCAGCATTTT. Translated: CASRTSSDQPQHF.

This chain joins TRBV5-8 and TRBJ2-4; possibly TRBD2 for D (6 bases). Per the germline V gene, CDR1 is SGHTS and CDR2 is YDEGEE. V gave up 0 bases and J gave up 1 base, with 14 bases separating them. The CDR3 has 17 residues. CDR3 sequence reads: CASSLVVVTSAKNIQYF. CDR3 nucleotide sequence: TGTGCCAGCAGCTTGGTTGTGGTCACTAGCGCCAAAAACATTCAGTACTTC.

The V and J genes are TRBV7-2 and TRBJ1-2; D uncertain. Germline V lookup: CDR1 SGHTA, CDR2 FQGNSA. Trimming shortened V by 6 bases and J by 3 bases, and 20 bases separated the two germline ends. The CDR3 length is 16 residues. The CDR3 region is CASREERAGFDYGYTF. CDR3 bases: TGTGCCAGCAGGGAAGAGAGGGCCGGGTTTGACTATGGCTACACCTTC.

The rearrangement joins TRBV10-3 to TRBJ1-5, with TRBD1 as a possible D gene (6 bases). This CDR3 comprises 15 residues. Germline V gene lookup returns CDR1 ENHRY and CDR2 SYGVKD. Trimming left V 3 bases short and J 0 bases short, with 9 bases between. The CDR3 spells CAISENRDSNQPQHF. The CDR3 DNA follows: TGTGCCATCAGTGAAAACAGGGATAGCAATCAGCCCCAGCATTTT.

This clone was seen just once. The chain employs TRBV7-2 and TRBJ2-7; D is perhaps TRBD1 (6 bases). V was trimmed by 5 bases and J by 0 bases, leaving 14 bases between them. CDR3 length equals 15 residues. Germline-derived CDR1 and CDR2 are SGHTA and FQGNSA. The CDR3 nucleotides read TGTGCCAGCAGCATTAGGACAGTTAGCTCCTACGAGCAGTACTTC. Amino acid sequence: CASSIRTVSSYEQYF. The entire variable domain, with the rest obtained from reference TRBV7-2 and TRBJ2-7, is as follows: GAGVSQSPSNKVTEKGKDVELRCDPISGHTALYWYRQSLGQGLEFLIYFQGNSAPDKSGLPSDRFSAERTGGSVSTLTIQRTQQEDSAVYLCASSIRTVSSYEQYFGPGTRLTVT.

This chain uses TRBV27 with TRBJ1-2, with 8 bases aligning to TRBD1. This CDR3 has 16 amino acids. Per germline, CDR1 MNHEY and CDR2 SMNVEV (reference sequence). The V segment lost 4 bases and the J segment 1 base; nucleotides outside the gene matches: 8. CDR3 bases: TGTGCCAGCAGTTCCGCGACAGGGGTAGTTAACTATGGCTACACCTTC. Its translation: CASSSATGVVNYGYTF.

The chain has TRBV6-5 and TRBJ1-1; 7 bases are a match to TRBD1. This CDR3 comprises 14 residues. Germline CDR1 reads MNHEY; CDR2 reads SVGAGI. V shed 2 bases and J 5 bases; nucleotides not matched to a gene: 5. The CDR3 region is CASSYRQGRTEAFF. CDR3 nucleotide sequence: TGTGCCAGCAGTTACAGACAGGGAAGGACTGAAGCTTTCTTT.

The CDR3: CASSSYRVKSGNTIYF. The DNA of the CDR3 is TGTGCCAGCAGCTCATACAGGGTGAAGTCTGGAAACACCATATATTTT. The chain carries TRBV11-2 and TRBJ1-3; possibly TRBD1 for D (6 bases). The CDR3 sequence is 16 residues long. From germline, CDR1 is SGHAT and CDR2 FQNNGV. V was shortened by 4 bases and J by 1 base, with 14 bases between the two germline ends.

V usage is TRBV4-1 and J usage is TRBJ1-1; a weak D match, TRBD1 (6 bases). The CDR3 extends over 15 amino acids. V lost 0 bases and J 1 base, leaving 9 bases between the germline ends. Germline V gives CDR1 MGHRA, CDR2 YSYEKL. CDR3 sequence: CASSQDHRANTEAFF. CDR3 DNA sequence: TGCGCCAGCAGCCAAGATCACAGGGCGAACACTGAAGCTTTCTTT.

The gene calls are TRBV18 and TRBJ1-5; TRBD1 might be the D (5 bases). Per germline, CDR1 KGHSH and CDR2 LQKENI. Deletions cut 3 bases from V and 2 bases from J, with 11 bases between. The CDR3 loop spans 15 amino acids. The CDR3: CASSPGGGRNQPQHF. DNA of the CDR3: TGTGCCAGCTCACCCGGCGGGGGTCGCAATCAGCCCCAGCATTTT. The entire variable domain, with the rest obtained from reference TRBV18 and TRBJ1-5, is as follows: NAGVMQNPRHLVRRRGQEARLRCSPMKGHSHVYWYRQLPEEGLKFMVYLQKENIIDESGMPKERFSAEFPKEGPSILRIQQVVRGDSAAYFCASSPGGGRNQPQHFGDGTRLSIL.

A word on this clone: Other DNA sequences within the sample encode an identical CDR3. J is TRBJ2-7 and V is TRBV19; TRBD1 matches 10 bases. CDR3 length: 14 amino acids. Germline V CDR1 and CDR2: LNHDA, SQIVND (reference sequence). V trimming: 5 bases; J trimming: 6 bases; junction bases outside the gene matches: 7. CDR3 in amino acids: CASSRGDRGSEQYF. The CDR3 nucleotides are TGTGCCAGTAGTCGGGGGGACAGGGGAAGCGAGCAGTACTTC.

The CDR3 region has the DNA TGTGCCAGCTCACCCGTTCCGACAGCGACCACTGAAGCTTTCTTT. Its translation: CASSPVPTATTEAFF. The rearrangement uses TRBV18 and TRBJ1-1; D might be TRBD1 (5 bases). The CDR3 consists of 15 residues. V lost 3 bases and J lost 4, with 15 bases in between. Germline V lookup: CDR1 KGHSH, CDR2 LQKENI.

This chain uses TRBV11-2 with TRBJ1-2; D ambiguous. V lost 5 bases to trimming and J lost 6 bases, with 19 bases between them. The CDR3 is 15 residues long. From germline, CDR1 is SGHAT and CDR2 FQNNGV. For the CDR3, the DNA is TGTGCCAGCAGCAATATTGACTATGGCATCGATGGCTACACCTTC. Its protein is CASSNIDYGIDGYTF.

The CDR3 loop is CASSELQQNTEAFF. The CDR3 DNA reads TGTGCCAGCAGTGAATTACAGCAGAACACTGAAGCTTTCTTT. The rearrangement joins TRBV2 to TRBJ1-1; unclear D gene. The germline CDR1 and CDR2 sequences are SNHLY and FYNNEI. The CDR3 extends over 14 amino acids. V lost 2 bases and J lost 1, with 8 bases in between.

This sequence joins TRBV5-4 and TRBJ2-7; TRBD1 is a possible D gene (6 bases). From germline, CDR1 is SGHNT and CDR2 YYREEE (reference sequence). The CDR3 contains 15 residues. Trimming stripped 4 bases from V and 4 bases from J, with 18 bases between. CDR3: CASSPQQGLSYEQYF. The DNA for the CDR3 is TGTGCCAGCAGCCCTCAACAGGGTCTTTCGTACGAGCAGTACTTC.

The chain couples TRBV5-1 to TRBJ1-4; D not resolved. V dropped 4 bases and J dropped 0 bases, with 10 bases sitting between them. Germline V gene sequence: CDR1 SGHRS, CDR2 YFSETQ. The length of the CDR3 is 15 residues. The CDR3 spells CASSHVAATNEKLFF. The CDR3 bases are TGCGCCAGCAGCCATGTAGCAGCAACTAATGAAAAACTGTTTTTT. Based on the CDR3 plus reference TRBV5-1 and TRBJ1-4, the full variable domain is KAGVTQTPRYLIKTRGQQVTLSCSPISGHRSVSWYQQTPGQGLQFLFEYFSETQRNKGNFPGRFSGRQFSNSRSEMNVSTLELGDSALYLCASSHVAATNEKLFFGSGTQLSVL.

J is TRBJ1-5 and V is TRBV30, with 7 bases that match TRBD1. The junction had 3 bases not matched to a gene; V was cut back by 1 base and J by 3 bases. The CDR3 spans 14 residues. The germline gives CDR1 GTSNPN, CDR2 SVGIG (reference sequence). The DNA of the CDR3 is TGTGCCTGGAGTGACGGACAGGTCAATCAGCCCCAGCATTTT. Its protein product is CAWSDGQVNQPQHF.

This clone was picked up one time. V usage is TRBV4-2 and J usage is TRBJ2-5; D might be TRBD2 (5 bases). This CDR3 contains 16 residues. Germline CDR1 is LGHNA and CDR2 is YNFKEQ. Trimming took 4 bases from V and 2 from J, leaving 17 bases between them. CDR3 region: CASSLSRGYGQETQYF. CDR3 nucleotide sequence: TGTGCCAGCAGCCTCTCCCGGGGTTACGGTCAAGAGACCCAGTACTTC.

The chain uses TRBV6-5 and TRBJ2-3; tentative D call: TRBD2 (5 bases). The germline V gene encodes CDR1 MNHEY and CDR2 SVGAGI. V gave up 6 bases and J gave up 4 bases, with 5 bases separating them. The CDR3 sequence is 11 residues long. The CDR3: CASREADTQYF. Here the CDR3 DNA reads TGTGCCAGCAGGGAGGCAGATACGCAGTATTTT.

The V gene is TRBV6-1, the J gene TRBJ1-1, with a tentative D call TRBD1 (5 bases). The V end was cut by 8 bases, the J end by 4 bases, with 14 bases between. This CDR3 is built from 13 residues. CDR1 is MNHNS, CDR2 SASEGT, per germline. CDR3 amino acids: CASALEGSTEAFF. In DNA form, the CDR3 reads TGTGCCAGCGCGCTGGAGGGGAGCACTGAAGCTTTCTTT.

This sequence joins TRBV19 and TRBJ1-2; 10 bases are a match to TRBD1. CDR3 length equals 14 residues. Germline V gives CDR1 LNHDA, CDR2 SQIVND (reference sequence). V lost 7 bases, J lost 7 bases, and 9 bases stayed unmatched. The CDR3 DNA sequence: TGTGCCAGTATAGACTTGACAGGGGGCCTTGGCTACACCTTC. This codes for CASIDLTGGLGYTF.

The chain carries TRBV19 and TRBJ1-6, with 7 bases fitting TRBD1. The V segment lost 5 bases and the J segment 10 bases; nucleotides outside the gene matches: 11. In germline, CDR1 is LNHDA, CDR2 SQIVND (reference sequence). The CDR3 contains 15 residues. CDR3 in DNA: TGTGCCAGTAGTGCTCCACTAGGGGGCGGATCACCCCTCCACTTT. It is translated as CASSAPLGGGSPLHF.

Notes on this clone: Other DNA sequences in the same sample also yield this CDR3. The V call is TRBV7-9, the J call TRBJ1-1; no clear D. The CDR3 runs to 12 residues. The germline CDR1 and CDR2 sequences are SEHNR and FQNEAQ (reference sequence). V lost 5 bases and J 4 bases, leaving 8 bases between the germline ends. CDR3 amino acids: CASSLRGTEAFF. Written as DNA, the CDR3 is TGTGCCAGCAGCCTGCGGGGCACTGAAGCTTTCTTT.

The chain couples TRBV6-1 to TRBJ1-6; 7 positions agree with TRBD1. Germline-derived CDR1 and CDR2 are MNHNS and SASEGT. V trimming: 10 bases; J trimming: 7 bases; junction bases outside the gene matches: 10. CDR3 length equals 14 residues. CDR3 nucleotides: TGTGCCACCCATCGTGGGACAGCAAATTCACCCCTCCACTTT. Protein product: CATHRGTANSPLHF.

The chain has TRBV5-6 and TRBJ2-4; D is undetermined. Germline CDR1 and CDR2: SGHDT and YYEEEE. This CDR3 comprises 14 residues. V gave up 0 bases and J gave up 0 bases, with 4 bases separating them. The CDR3 region has the DNA TGTGCCAGCAGCTTGGTCCTAGCCAAAAACATTCAGTACTTC. This sequence encodes CASSLVLAKNIQYF.

The chain couples TRBV6-6 to TRBJ2-7; 8 nucleotides align to TRBD1. The CDR3 has 15 amino acids. The trim removed 6 bases at V and 1 base at J, leaving 8 bases unmatched. Germline values: CDR1 MNHNY, CDR2 SVGAGI (reference sequence). CDR3 protein: CASRAGRTGSYEQYF. In DNA, the CDR3 is TGTGCCAGCAGGGCCGGAAGGACAGGGTCCTACGAGCAGTACTTC.

The rearrangement links TRBV5-6 to TRBJ1-3; a possible D gene is TRBD1 (5 bases). The V end was cut by 0 bases, the J end by 4 bases, with 14 bases between. The CDR3 consists of 16 residues. The germline gives CDR1 SGHDT, CDR2 YYEEEE. CDR3 in amino acids: CASSLGMGGAGNTIYF. Written as DNA, the CDR3 is TGTGCCAGCAGCTTGGGTATGGGGGGAGCCGGAAACACCATATATTTT.

This chain connects TRBV30 to TRBJ1-2; D is ambiguous. Per germline, CDR1 GTSNPN and CDR2 SVGIG (reference sequence). The germline V and J ends were trimmed by 7 bases and 5 bases, with 8 bases remaining between them. The CDR3 consists of 10 residues. CDR3 coding DNA: TGTGCCTCCTCTCCGTATGGCTACACCTTC. Residues: CASSPYGYTF. Drawing the rest from reference TRBV30 and TRBJ1-2, the complete variable domain is SQTIHQWPATLVQPVGSPLSLECTVEGTSNPNLYWYRQAAGRGLQLLFYSVGIGQISSEVPQNLSASRPQDRQFILSSKKLLLSDSGFYLCASSPYGYTFGSGTRLTVV.